A single TCR beta chain is shown here with its context. This sample was taken from a study of tumor-infiltrating lymphocytes in primary liver carcinoma. About the research overall: Lesions, classed as T1-T3 N0M0, spanned 4.2 to 10 cm across.

There are 14 residues in the CDR3. The germline V and J ends were trimmed by 1 base and 5 bases, with 10 bases remaining between them. Germline CDR1 SGHAT, CDR2 FQNNGV. RNA and DNA were co-extracted from about 20-30 mg of unsorted bulk tissue. Five separate regions were sampled from each tumor. A primer in the constant region served to generate TCR beta cDNA from about 470 ng of total RNA. Construction of TCR beta libraries relied on three successive nested multiplex PCR rounds employing slightly modified ARM-PCR. Investigators reported that the first two PCR rounds, at about 11 cycles each, used TRBV1-TRBV30 forward primers with a C-beta reverse primer. TCRdb fed the multiplex PCR reads into MiXCR, producing one record per CDR3 protein. The repertoire holds 70,000 to 75,000 distinct CDR3 sequences, with roughly three quarters as singletons.

The clonotype was recovered from a man in his forties with primary liver carcinoma and hepatitis B virus infection. V gene TRBV11-2 combines with J gene TRBJ2-3; D is perhaps TRBD1 (5 bases). What was sequenced was liver tumor tissue from sampling region 4. The subset denotes: tumor region T4, right-lateral pole. The DNA for the CDR3 is TGTGCCAGCAGCTTAGTTAGGGGATTAGATACGCAGTATTTT. This gives the protein CASSLVRGLDTQYF.